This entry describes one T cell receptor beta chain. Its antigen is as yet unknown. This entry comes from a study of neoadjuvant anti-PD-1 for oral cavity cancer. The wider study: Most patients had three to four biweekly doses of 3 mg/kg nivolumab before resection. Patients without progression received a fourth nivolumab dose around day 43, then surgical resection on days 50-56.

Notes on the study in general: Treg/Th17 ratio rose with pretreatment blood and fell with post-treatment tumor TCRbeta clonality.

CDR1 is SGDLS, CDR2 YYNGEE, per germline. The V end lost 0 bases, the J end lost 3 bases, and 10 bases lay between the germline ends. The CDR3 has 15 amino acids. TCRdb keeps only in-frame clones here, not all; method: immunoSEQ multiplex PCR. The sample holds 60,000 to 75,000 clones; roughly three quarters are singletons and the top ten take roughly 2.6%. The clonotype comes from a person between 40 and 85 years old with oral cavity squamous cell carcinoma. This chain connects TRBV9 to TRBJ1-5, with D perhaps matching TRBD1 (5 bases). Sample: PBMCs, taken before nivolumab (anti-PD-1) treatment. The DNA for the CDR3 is TGTGCCAGCAGCGTAGTCAGGGTTCTCAATCAGCCCCAGCATTTT. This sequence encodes CASSVVRVLNQPQHF. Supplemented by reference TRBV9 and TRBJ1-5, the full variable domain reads DSGVTQTPKHLITATGQRVTLRCSPRSGDLSVYWYQQSLDQGLQFLIQYYNGEERAKGNILERFSAQQFPDLHSELNLSSLELGDSALYFCASSVVRVLNQPQHFGDGTRLSIL.